The 29 T cell receptor beta chains listed next were all sequenced from one sample in a study of cytotoxic CD8 clonotypes in ibrutinib-treated CLL. Assay used: immunoSEQ multiplex PCR; TCRdb lists only in-frame clones, some missing. The profile covers about 120,000 clones, with approximately 83% appearing a single time and approximately 2% taken by the ten largest. The material sequenced was PBMCs, taken after 24 months of ibrutinib treatment. The receptors derive from a human donor with chronic lymphocytic leukemia.

The V call is TRBV29-1, the J call TRBJ2-1; D possibly corresponds to TRBD2 (5 bases). Germline V gene sequence: CDR1 SQVTM, CDR2 ANQGSEA. The CDR3 sequence is 14 residues long. The V end was cut by 4 bases, the J end by 9 bases, with 19 bases between. This chain's CDR3 is CSVGLVQSGSEQFF. DNA for the CDR3: TGCAGCGTTGGATTAGTACAATCTGGGAGTGAGCAGTTCTTC.

The rearrangement links TRBV7-6 to TRBJ2-1, with TRBD2 matching 12 bases. The germline V gene has CDR1 SGHVS and CDR2 FNYEAQ. The CDR3 runs 14 residues. The V segment lost 5 bases and the J segment 7 bases; nucleotides outside the gene matches: 3. The CDR3 spells CASSPSGGGNEQFF. DNA of the CDR3: TGTGCCAGCAGCCCTAGCGGGGGGGGGAATGAGCAGTTCTTC.

V is TRBV6-5 and J is TRBJ1-2; perhaps TRBD1 as D (6 bases). The CDR3 length is 11 residues. Germline V CDR1 and CDR2: MNHEY, SVGAGI. V gave up 6 bases and J gave up 8 bases, with 10 bases separating them. CDR3 DNA: TGTGCCAGCAGCTCTGGGGGCGGCTACACCTTC. This codes for CASSSGGGYTF.

On this clone itself: At one of its ends the junction is not consistent with the germline gene, which may arise from a read error. J is TRBJ2-3 and V is TRBV9; D may be TRBD1 (6 bases). Germline values: CDR1 SGDLS, CDR2 YYNGEE. This CDR3 has 15 amino acids. CDR3 in DNA: TGTGCCAGCAGCGTAGCGCAGGGGCGCACGGATACGCAGTATTTT. Protein: CASSVAQGRTDTQYF.

This chain uses TRBV13 with TRBJ2-5; 8 positions match TRBD1. Germline V lookup: CDR1 PRHDT, CDR2 FYEKMQ (reference sequence). The CDR3 extends over 17 amino acids. After removal of 5 bases from V and 5 bases from J, the junction contained 16 bases not matched to a gene. The CDR3 region is CASSPRVAGGNWETQYF. The CDR3 nucleotides are TGTGCCAGCAGCCCCCGCGTAGCAGGGGGCAATTGGGAGACCCAGTACTTC. The full variable domain, with the rest looked up from reference TRBV13 and TRBJ2-5, is AAGVIQSPRHLIKEKRETATLKCYPIPRHDTVYWYQQGPGQDPQFLISFYEKMQSDKGSIPDRFSAQQFSDYHSELNMSSLELGDSALYFCASSPRVAGGNWETQYFGPGTRLLVL.

V usage is TRBV28 and J usage is TRBJ1-2, with 7 nucleotides matching TRBD1. CDR1 MDHEN and CDR2 SYDVKM come from the germline V gene. The CDR3 has 17 amino acids. The J segment lost 5 bases and the V segment lost 3 bases, leaving 15 bases of the junction unmatched. The chain's CDR3 is CASSFWGVTGQIYGYTF. Written as DNA, the CDR3 is TGTGCCAGCAGTTTTTGGGGGGTGACGGGACAGATTTATGGCTACACCTTC.

The rearrangement uses TRBV4-1 and TRBJ2-7, with 9 nucleotides matching TRBD1. The germline V gene encodes CDR1 MGHRA and CDR2 YSYEKL. The CDR3 is 18 residues long. The J segment lost 2 bases and the V segment lost 0 bases, leaving 11 bases of the junction unmatched. The CDR3 here is CASSQDPRTGTGPYEQYF. CDR3 bases: TGCGCCAGCAGCCAAGATCCGAGGACGGGGACAGGGCCCTACGAGCAGTACTTC.

The J gene is TRBJ1-1, the V gene TRBV4-3; D is unresolved. The CDR3 is made up of 15 amino acids. Germline CDR1 and CDR2: LGHNA and YSLEER. V gave up 1 base and J gave up 4 bases, with 13 bases separating them. CDR3 in amino acids: CASSQVRSRGTEAFF. CDR3 sequence (DNA): TGCGCCAGCAGCCAAGTTAGGAGCCGGGGCACTGAAGCTTTCTTT.

This chain connects TRBV30 to TRBJ2-6, with a possible D match to TRBD2 (6 bases). Trimming shortened V by 3 bases and J by 5 bases, and 26 bases separated the two germline ends. CDR1 GTSNPN and CDR2 SVGIG come from the germline V gene (reference sequence). The CDR3 has 19 residues. The CDR3 loop is CAWRRSRQFGGFWANVLTF. CDR3 bases: TGTGCCTGGAGGAGAAGCCGACAGTTTGGGGGGTTCTGGGCCAACGTCCTGACTTTC.

As DNA, the CDR3 is TGTGCCAGCCGGGGTCGCTCTGGGGCCAACGTCCTGACTTTC. Amino acids: CASRGRSGANVLTF. The chain is built from TRBV6-5 and TRBJ2-6; TRBD2 might be the D (5 bases). Germline CDR1 is MNHEY and CDR2 is SVGAGI. V was clipped by 8 bases and J by 0 bases, with 8 bases between them. The CDR3 extends over 14 amino acids.

This clone was counted between two and nine times. The chain links TRBV2 to TRBJ1-1; 8 positions agree with TRBD1. CDR1 SNHLY and CDR2 FYNNEI come from the germline V gene. There are 13 residues in the CDR3. Trimming removed 4 bases from V and 8 bases from J; junction bases left unmatched: 6. In nucleotides, the CDR3 is TGTGCCAGCAGTGGACAGGGGCCTAAGGAAGCTTTCTTT. Protein product: CASSGQGPKEAFF.

The chain links TRBV4-3 to TRBJ2-3; TRBD2 might be the D (5 bases). Germline-derived CDR1 and CDR2 are LGHNA and YSLEER. CDR3 length: 15 residues. Trimming stripped 0 bases from V and 1 base from J, with 8 bases between. CDR3 protein: CASSQDGRGTDTQYF. CDR3 DNA sequence: TGCGCCAGCAGCCAAGATGGGCGGGGCACAGATACGCAGTATTTT.

J is TRBJ2-7 and V is TRBV14; D gene ambiguous. CDR1 and CDR2 from the germline V gene are SGHDN and FVKESK. The CDR3 contains 14 residues. Trimming cost V 5 bases and J 0 bases, with 11 bases left between them. CDR3 sequence (DNA): TGTGCCAGCAGCAAGGGCTTGAGCTCCTACGAGCAGTACTTC. This encodes CASSKGLSSYEQYF.

Ten or more counts support this clone. The chain couples TRBV25-1 to TRBJ1-5; TRBD1 agrees at 10 bases. The CDR3 is made up of 16 amino acids. The trim removed 2 bases at V and 2 bases at J, leaving 3 bases unmatched. From germline, CDR1 is MGHDK and CDR2 SYGVNS. CDR3 bases: TGTGCCAGCAGTGAAGCCGGGACAGGGGGCAATCAGCCCCAGCATTTT. This encodes CASSEAGTGGNQPQHF.

The rearrangement joins TRBV18 to TRBJ1-1, with a tentative D call TRBD1 (6 bases). CDR3 size: 16 residues. V was clipped by 2 bases and J by 5 bases, with 18 bases between them. Germline V gene data show CDR1 as KGHSH and CDR2 as LQKENI. CDR3 sequence: CASSPTDPVTGTEAFF. The CDR3 region has the DNA TGTGCCAGCTCACCAACCGATCCGGTAACAGGGACTGAAGCTTTCTTT.

This clone has more than one count but fewer than ten. The chain has TRBV10-3 and TRBJ2-2, with 7 positions matching TRBD1. Germline assignment: CDR1 ENHRY and CDR2 SYGVKD. J was trimmed by 7 bases and V by 7 bases; bases with no gene match: 6. The CDR3 consists of 13 residues. The chain's CDR3 is CAIKGGGGGELFF. Here the CDR3 DNA reads TGTGCCATCAAAGGGGGCGGTGGCGGGGAGCTGTTTTTT.

This chain uses TRBV4-2 with TRBJ1-4; no firm D call. V shed 4 bases and J shed 4 bases, with 13 bases lying between them. The V gene's germline CDR1 is LGHNA and CDR2 YNFKEQ. This CDR3 spans 15 amino acids. As DNA, the CDR3 is TGTGCCAGCAGCCCCCAGAGGACGGATAATGAAAAACTGTTTTTT. This translates into CASSPQRTDNEKLFF.

This clone appeared a single time. V and J are TRBV28 and TRBJ2-7; 8 nucleotides line up with TRBD1. The CDR3 extends over 13 amino acids. CDR1 and CDR2 (germline): MDHEN, SYDVKM. J gave up 5 bases and V 7 bases, and 7 bases lay outside the gene matches. The CDR3 reads CASNTGGIDEQYF. Written as DNA, the CDR3 is TGTGCCAGCAACACAGGGGGTATCGACGAGCAGTACTTC.

The CDR3 DNA sequence: TGTGCCAGCAGCTTAAGTGGAAGGTCCGGGGAGGGAGACACTGAAGCTTTCTTT. This translates into CASSLSGRSGEGDTEAFF. The rearrangement joins TRBV7-9 to TRBJ1-1; no clear D gene. Germline V gives CDR1 SEHNR, CDR2 FQNEAQ (reference sequence). Trimming left V 2 bases short and J 3 bases short, with 22 bases between. The CDR3 length is 18 residues. Drawing the rest from reference TRBV7-9 and TRBJ1-1, the complete variable domain is DTGVSQNPRHKITKRGQNVTFRCDPISEHNRLYWYRQTLGQGPEFLTYFQNEAQLEKSRLLSDRFSAERPKGSFSTLEIQRTEQGDSAMYLCASSLSGRSGEGDTEAFFGQGTRLTVV.

This chain connects TRBV5-1 to TRBJ2-2; 14 nucleotides align to TRBD2. V was pared by 3 bases and J by 2 bases, with 9 bases of the junction left unmatched. This CDR3 comprises 19 residues. Germline lookup yields CDR1 SGHRS and CDR2 YFSETQ. The CDR3 region has the DNA TGCGCCAGCAGCTCCGGACTAGCGGGGGGCCGCGGAAACACCGGGGAGCTGTTTTTT. Amino acids: CASSSGLAGGRGNTGELFF.

The rearrangement links TRBV15 to TRBJ2-3; TRBD1 is a possible D gene (5 bases). In germline, CDR1 is LNHNV, CDR2 YYDKDF (reference sequence). The CDR3 spans 16 residues. Trimming left V 5 bases short and J 0 bases short, with 15 bases between. CDR3 residues: CATSGIYTGSTDTQYF. In nucleotides, the CDR3 is TGTGCCACCAGCGGGATATACACAGGAAGCACAGATACGCAGTATTTT.

The V call is TRBV28, the J call TRBJ2-7; 9 bases align to TRBD1. V shed 5 bases and J 6 bases; nucleotides not matched to a gene: 8. Per germline, CDR1 MDHEN and CDR2 SYDVKM. This CDR3 spans 14 amino acids. The DNA of the CDR3 is TGTGCCAGCAGTGCCCTGACAGGGGGAGGCGAGCAGTACTTC. Encoded protein: CASSALTGGGEQYF.

This chain uses TRBV14 with TRBJ2-1; perhaps TRBD2 as D (5 bases). V lost 4 bases and J lost 9, with 10 bases in between. The CDR3 covers 12 residues. CDR1 SGHDN and CDR2 FVKESK come from the germline V gene. In nucleotides, the CDR3 is TGTGCCAGCAGCCCTAGCCCCCGTGAGCAGTTCTTC. Encoded protein: CASSPSPREQFF.

This clone came up a few times. The genes are TRBV18 and TRBJ1-1, with 9 bases identical to TRBD1. The germline V gene has CDR1 KGHSH and CDR2 LQKENI. J was trimmed by 4 bases and V by 2 bases; bases with no gene match: 5. The CDR3 covers 15 residues. The CDR3 coding sequence is TGTGCCAGCTCACCAACTGCGGGACAGGGCACTGAAGCTTTCTTT. Protein: CASSPTAGQGTEAFF.

The chain recombines TRBV6-5 with TRBJ2-4, with 8 bases aligning to TRBD1. The V gene's germline CDR1 is MNHEY and CDR2 SVGAGI. The CDR3 is 12 amino acids. The CDR3 reads CASRDRLDIQYF. The CDR3 nucleotides read TGTGCTTCCCGGGACAGGCTGGACATTCAGTACTTC.

The CDR3 here is CASSSPRQGRDGELFF. In DNA, the CDR3 is TGTGCCAGCAGTTCCCCTAGACAGGGACGGGACGGGGAGCTGTTTTTT. The V and J genes are TRBV28 and TRBJ2-2, with 7 bases aligning to TRBD1. Germline trimming cut 4 bases from V and 7 bases from J; bases unmatched to any gene: 12. Germline values: CDR1 MDHEN, CDR2 SYDVKM. The CDR3 has 16 amino acids.

The chain joins TRBV6-5 to TRBJ1-1; possible D gene TRBD1, 6 bases. CDR1 MNHEY and CDR2 SVGAGI come from the germline V gene. V was pared by 2 bases and J by 8 bases, with 12 bases between. The CDR3 loop spans 13 amino acids. CDR3 loop: CASSYMGAREAFF. CDR3 bases: TGTGCCAGCAGTTACATGGGGGCGCGGGAAGCTTTCTTT.

This CDR3 is CAWQGNTIYF. DNA of the CDR3: TGTGCCTGGCAAGGAAACACCATATATTTT. The chain uses TRBV30 and TRBJ1-3; no clear D. The CDR3 runs 10 residues. The V and J ends lost 5 bases and 4 bases respectively, with 3 bases between them. Germline values: CDR1 GTSNPN, CDR2 SVGIG (reference sequence).

The V gene is TRBV5-1, the J gene TRBJ2-1; TRBD1 agrees at 7 bases. V shed 3 bases, J shed 0 bases, and the junction held 6 bases outside the gene matches. Germline assignment: CDR1 SGHRS and CDR2 YFSETQ. This CDR3 region has 16 residues. In DNA, the CDR3 is TGCGCCAGCAGCTGGCCCCGGACAGGCTCCTACAATGAGCAGTTCTTC. Its protein is CASSWPRTGSYNEQFF.